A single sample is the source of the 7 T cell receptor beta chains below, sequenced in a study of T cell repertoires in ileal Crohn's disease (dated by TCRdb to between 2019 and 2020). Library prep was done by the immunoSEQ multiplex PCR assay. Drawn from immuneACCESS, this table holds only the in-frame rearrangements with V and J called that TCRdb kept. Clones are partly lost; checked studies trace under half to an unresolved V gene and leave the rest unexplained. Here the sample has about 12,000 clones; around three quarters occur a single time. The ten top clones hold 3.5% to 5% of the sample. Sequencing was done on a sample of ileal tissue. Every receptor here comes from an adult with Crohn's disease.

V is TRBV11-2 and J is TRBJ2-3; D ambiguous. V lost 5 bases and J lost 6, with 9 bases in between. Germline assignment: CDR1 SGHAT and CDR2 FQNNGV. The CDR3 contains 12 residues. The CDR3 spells CASSPPSDTQYF. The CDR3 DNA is TGTGCCAGCAGCCCCCCTTCTGATACGCAGTATTTT.

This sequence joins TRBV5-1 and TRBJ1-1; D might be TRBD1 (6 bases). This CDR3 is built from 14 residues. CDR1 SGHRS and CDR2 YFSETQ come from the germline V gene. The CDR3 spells CASRHGGGGAEAFF. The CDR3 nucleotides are TGCGCGTCTCGACATGGGGGGGGCGGCGCTGAAGCTTTCTTT.

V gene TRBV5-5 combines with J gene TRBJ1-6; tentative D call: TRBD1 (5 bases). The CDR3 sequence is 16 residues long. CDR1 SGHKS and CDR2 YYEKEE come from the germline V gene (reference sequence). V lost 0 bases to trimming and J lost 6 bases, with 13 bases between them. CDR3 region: CASSLVVGGFNSPLHF. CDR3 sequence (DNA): TGTGCCAGCAGCTTGGTTGTTGGGGGGTTTAATTCACCCCTCCACTTT.

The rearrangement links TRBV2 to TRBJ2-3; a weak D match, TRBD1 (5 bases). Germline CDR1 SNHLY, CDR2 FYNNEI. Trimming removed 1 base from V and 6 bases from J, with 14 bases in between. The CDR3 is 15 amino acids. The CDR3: CASSEGTRLADTQYF. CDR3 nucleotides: TGTGCCAGCAGTGAAGGGACAAGGCTGGCCGATACGCAGTATTTT.

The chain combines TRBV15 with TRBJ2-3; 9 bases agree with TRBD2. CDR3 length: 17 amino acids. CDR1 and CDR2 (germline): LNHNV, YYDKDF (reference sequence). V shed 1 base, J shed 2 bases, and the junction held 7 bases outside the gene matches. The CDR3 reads CATSRGRGGAATDTQYF. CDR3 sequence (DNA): TGTGCCACCAGCAGAGGGCGCGGGGGGGCGGCCACAGATACGCAGTATTTT.

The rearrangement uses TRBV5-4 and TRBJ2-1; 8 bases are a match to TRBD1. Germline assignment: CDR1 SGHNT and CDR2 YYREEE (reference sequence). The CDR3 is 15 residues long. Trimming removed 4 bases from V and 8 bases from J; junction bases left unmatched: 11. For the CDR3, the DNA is TGTGCCAGCAGCCCCGGACAGGGACGGTGGGATGAGCAGTTCTTC. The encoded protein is CASSPGQGRWDEQFF.

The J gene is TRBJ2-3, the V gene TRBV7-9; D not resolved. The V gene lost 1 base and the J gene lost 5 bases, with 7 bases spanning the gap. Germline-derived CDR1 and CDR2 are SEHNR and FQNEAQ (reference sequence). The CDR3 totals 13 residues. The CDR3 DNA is TGTGCCAGCAGCTTAGAAGCCGGAGATACGCAGTATTTT. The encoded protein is CASSLEAGDTQYF.